This entry features one T cell receptor beta chain sequence. This specimen belongs to a study of T-cell memory formation after mild COVID-19. Constant-segment primers were used for 5'RACE, and the resulting TCR alpha and TCR beta cDNA libraries carried sample barcodes and UMIs. TCRdb analysed the 5' RACE reads with MiXCR anew, one entry per CDR3 protein. The sample contains roughly 510,000 distinct CDR3 sequences, approximately 15% of which appear only once. Trimming stripped 3 bases from V and 7 bases from J, with 13 bases between. Germline loops: CDR1 SEHNR, CDR2 FQNEAQ (reference sequence). The CDR3 consists of 13 residues.

The rearrangement joins TRBV7-9 to TRBJ2-7, with a tentative D call TRBD1 (6 bases). Sample: PBMCs or a T cell subset sorted from them (not recorded which). The source is an adult woman who had mild COVID-19 (a few samples of this study predate the infection). Cell type and time point are not known. The CDR3 sequence is CASSFQGRIEQYF. CDR3 DNA: TGTGCCAGCAGCTTCCAGGGGCGGATAGAGCAGTACTTC.